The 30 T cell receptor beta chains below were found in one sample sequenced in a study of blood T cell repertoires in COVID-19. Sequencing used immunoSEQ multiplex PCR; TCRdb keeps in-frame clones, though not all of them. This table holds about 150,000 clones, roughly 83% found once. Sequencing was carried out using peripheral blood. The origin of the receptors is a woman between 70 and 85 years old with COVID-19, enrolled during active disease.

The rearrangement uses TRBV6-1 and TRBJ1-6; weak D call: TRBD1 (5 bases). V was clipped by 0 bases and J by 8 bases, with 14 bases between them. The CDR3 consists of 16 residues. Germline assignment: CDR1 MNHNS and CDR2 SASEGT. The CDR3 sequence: CASSEARGGSYSPLHF. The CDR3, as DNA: TGTGCCAGCAGTGAAGCGCGGGGGGGTTCGTATTCACCCCTCCACTTT.

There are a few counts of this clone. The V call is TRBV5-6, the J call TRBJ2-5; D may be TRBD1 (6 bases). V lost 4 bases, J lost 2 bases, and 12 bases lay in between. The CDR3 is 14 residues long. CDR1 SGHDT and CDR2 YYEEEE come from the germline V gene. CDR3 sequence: CASSRWDNQETQYF. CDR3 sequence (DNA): TGTGCCAGCAGCCGATGGGACAATCAAGAGACCCAGTACTTC. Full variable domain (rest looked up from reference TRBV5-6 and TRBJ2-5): DAGVTQSPTHLIKTRGQQVTLRCSPKSGHDTVSWYQQALGQGPQFIFQYYEEEERQRGNFPDRFSGHQFPNYSSELNVNALLLGDSALYLCASSRWDNQETQYFGPGTRLLVL.

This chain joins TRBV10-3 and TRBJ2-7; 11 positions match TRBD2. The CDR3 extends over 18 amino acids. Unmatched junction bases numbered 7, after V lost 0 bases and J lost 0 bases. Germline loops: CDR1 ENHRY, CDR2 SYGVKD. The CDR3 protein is CAISESRKLAGASYEQYF. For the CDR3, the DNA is TGTGCCATCAGTGAGTCGAGAAAACTAGCGGGGGCCTCCTACGAGCAGTACTTC.

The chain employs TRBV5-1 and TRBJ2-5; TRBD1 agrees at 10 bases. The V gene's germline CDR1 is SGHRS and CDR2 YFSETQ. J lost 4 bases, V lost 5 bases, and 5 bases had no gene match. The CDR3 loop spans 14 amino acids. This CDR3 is CASSRQGAGETQYF. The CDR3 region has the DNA TGCGCCAGCAGTAGACAGGGGGCAGGAGAGACCCAGTACTTC.

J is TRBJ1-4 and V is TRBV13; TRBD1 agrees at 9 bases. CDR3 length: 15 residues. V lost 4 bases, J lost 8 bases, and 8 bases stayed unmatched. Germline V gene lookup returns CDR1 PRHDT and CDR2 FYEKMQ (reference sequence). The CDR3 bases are TGTGCCAGCAGCTCTTCACAGGGGGCTGGAGAAAAACTGTTTTTT. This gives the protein CASSSSQGAGEKLFF.

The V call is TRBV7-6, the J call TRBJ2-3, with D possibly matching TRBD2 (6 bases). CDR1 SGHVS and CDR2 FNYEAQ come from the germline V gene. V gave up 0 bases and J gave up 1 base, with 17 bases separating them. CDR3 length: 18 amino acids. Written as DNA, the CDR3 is TGTGCCAGCAGCTTAGCGGTAGGACTACCGGGCGGCACAGATACGCAGTATTTT. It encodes CASSLAVGLPGGTDTQYF.

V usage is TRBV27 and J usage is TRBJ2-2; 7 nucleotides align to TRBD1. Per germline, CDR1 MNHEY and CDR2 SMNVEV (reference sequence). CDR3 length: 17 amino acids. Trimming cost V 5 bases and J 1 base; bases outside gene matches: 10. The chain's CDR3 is CASSVPGQVLNTGELFF. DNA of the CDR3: TGTGCCAGCAGTGTACCTGGACAGGTTTTGAACACCGGGGAGCTGTTTTTT.

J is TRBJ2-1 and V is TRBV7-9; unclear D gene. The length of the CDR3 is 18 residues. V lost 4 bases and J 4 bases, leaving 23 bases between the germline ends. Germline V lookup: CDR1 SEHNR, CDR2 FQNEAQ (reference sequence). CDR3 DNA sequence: TGTGCCAGCAGCTCCCCTTCAAGACTGGCAACTAAATACAATGAGCAGTTCTTC. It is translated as CASSSPSRLATKYNEQFF.

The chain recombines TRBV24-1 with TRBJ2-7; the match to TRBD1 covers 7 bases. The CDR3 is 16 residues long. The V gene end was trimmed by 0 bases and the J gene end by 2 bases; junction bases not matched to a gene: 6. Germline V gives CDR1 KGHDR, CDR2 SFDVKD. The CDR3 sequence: CATSDLTQGNTYEQYF. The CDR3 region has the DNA TGTGCCACCAGTGATTTGACACAGGGGAACACCTACGAGCAGTACTTC.

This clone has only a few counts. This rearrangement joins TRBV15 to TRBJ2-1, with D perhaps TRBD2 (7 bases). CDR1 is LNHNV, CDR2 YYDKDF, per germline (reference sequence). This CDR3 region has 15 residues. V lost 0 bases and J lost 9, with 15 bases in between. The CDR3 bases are TGTGCCACCAGCAGAGATACGGGGGGCAACGGTGAGCAGTTCTTC. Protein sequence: CATSRDTGGNGEQFF.

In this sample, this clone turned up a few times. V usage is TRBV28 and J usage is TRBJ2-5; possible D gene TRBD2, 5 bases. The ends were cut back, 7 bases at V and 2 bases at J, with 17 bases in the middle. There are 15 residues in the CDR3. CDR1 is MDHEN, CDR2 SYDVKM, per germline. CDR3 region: CASTSVGVSQETQYF. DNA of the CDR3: TGTGCCAGCACCTCCGTGGGAGTATCACAAGAGACCCAGTACTTC. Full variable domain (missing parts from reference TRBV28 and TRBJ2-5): DVKVTQSSRYLVKRTGEKVFLECVQDMDHENMFWYRQDPGLGLRLIYFSYDVKMKEKGDIPEGYSVSREKKERFSLILESASTNQTSMYLCASTSVGVSQETQYFGPGTRLLVL.

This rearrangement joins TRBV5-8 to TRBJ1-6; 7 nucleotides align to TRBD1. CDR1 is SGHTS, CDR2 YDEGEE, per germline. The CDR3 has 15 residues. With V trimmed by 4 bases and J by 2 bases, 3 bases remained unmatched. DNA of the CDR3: TGTGCCAGCAGCCTTGGACAGGCCTATAATTCACCCCTCCACTTT. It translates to CASSLGQAYNSPLHF.

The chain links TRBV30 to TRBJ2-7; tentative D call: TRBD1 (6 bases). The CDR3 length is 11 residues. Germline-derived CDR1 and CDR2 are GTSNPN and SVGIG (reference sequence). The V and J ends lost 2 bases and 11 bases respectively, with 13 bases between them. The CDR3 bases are TGTGCCTGGAGTTCCGGGACAAGGAAGTACTTC. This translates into CAWSSGTRKYF.

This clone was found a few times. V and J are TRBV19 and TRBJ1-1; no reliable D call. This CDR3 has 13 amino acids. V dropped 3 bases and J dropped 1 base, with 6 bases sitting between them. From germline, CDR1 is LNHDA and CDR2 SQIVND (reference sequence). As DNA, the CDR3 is TGTGCCAGTAGTATGTTATGGAACACTGAAGCTTTCTTT. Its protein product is CASSMLWNTEAFF.

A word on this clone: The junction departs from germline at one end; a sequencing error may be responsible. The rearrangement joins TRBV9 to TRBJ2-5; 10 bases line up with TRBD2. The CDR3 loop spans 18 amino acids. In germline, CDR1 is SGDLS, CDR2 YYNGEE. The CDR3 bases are TGTGCCGGCAGCGTAGGTGCACTAGCGGGGTCGTACCAAGAGACCCAGTACTTC. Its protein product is CAGSVGALAGSYQETQYF.

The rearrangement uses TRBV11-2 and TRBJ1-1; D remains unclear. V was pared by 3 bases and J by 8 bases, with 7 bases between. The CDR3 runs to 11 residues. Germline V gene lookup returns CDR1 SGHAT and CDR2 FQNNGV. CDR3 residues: CASSFQAEAFF. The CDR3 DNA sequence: TGTGCCAGCAGCTTTCAGGCAGAAGCTTTCTTT. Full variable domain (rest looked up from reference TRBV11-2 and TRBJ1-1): EAGVAQSPRYKIIEKRQSVAFWCNPISGHATLYWYQQILGQGPKLLIQFQNNGVVDDSQLPKDRFSAERLKGVDSTLKIQPAKLEDSAVYLCASSFQAEAFFGQGTRLTVV.

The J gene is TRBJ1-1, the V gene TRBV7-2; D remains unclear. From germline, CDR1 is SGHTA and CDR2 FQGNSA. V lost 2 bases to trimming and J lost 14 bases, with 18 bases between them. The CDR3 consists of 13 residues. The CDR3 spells CASSLREGRELFF. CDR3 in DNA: TGTGCCAGCAGCTTAAGAGAAGGGAGGGAATTGTTCTTT.

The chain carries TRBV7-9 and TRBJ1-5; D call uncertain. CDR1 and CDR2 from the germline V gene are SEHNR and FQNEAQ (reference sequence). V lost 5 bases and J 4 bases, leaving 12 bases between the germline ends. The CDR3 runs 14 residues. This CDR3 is CASSQTAGNQPQHF. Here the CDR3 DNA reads TGTGCCAGCAGCCAGACTGCGGGGAATCAGCCCCAGCATTTT.

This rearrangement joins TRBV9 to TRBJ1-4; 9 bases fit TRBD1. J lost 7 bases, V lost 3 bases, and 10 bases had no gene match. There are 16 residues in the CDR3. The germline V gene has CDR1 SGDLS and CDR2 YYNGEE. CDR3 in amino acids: CASSAGQGMSSEKLFF. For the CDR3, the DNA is TGTGCCAGCAGCGCCGGACAGGGGATGAGCAGTGAAAAACTGTTTTTT. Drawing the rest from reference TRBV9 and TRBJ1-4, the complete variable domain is DSGVTQTPKHLITATGQRVTLRCSPRSGDLSVYWYQQSLDQGLQFLIQYYNGEERAKGNILERFSAQQFPDLHSELNLSSLELGDSALYFCASSAGQGMSSEKLFFGSGTQLSVL.

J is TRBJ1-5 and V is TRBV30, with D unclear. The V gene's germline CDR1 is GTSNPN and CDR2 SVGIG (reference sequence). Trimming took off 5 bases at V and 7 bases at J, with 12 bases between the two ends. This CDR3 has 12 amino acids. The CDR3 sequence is CAWGEGGQPQHF. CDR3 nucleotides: TGTGCCTGGGGGGAGGGCGGGCAGCCCCAGCATTTT.

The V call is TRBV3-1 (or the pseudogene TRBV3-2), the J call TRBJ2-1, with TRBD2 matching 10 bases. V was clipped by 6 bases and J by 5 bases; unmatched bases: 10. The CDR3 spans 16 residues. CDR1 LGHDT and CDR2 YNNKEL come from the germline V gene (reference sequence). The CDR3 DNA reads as TGTGCCAGCAGACCCTCCACTAGCGGGGCTAACAATGAGCAGTTCTTC. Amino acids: CASRPSTSGANNEQFF.

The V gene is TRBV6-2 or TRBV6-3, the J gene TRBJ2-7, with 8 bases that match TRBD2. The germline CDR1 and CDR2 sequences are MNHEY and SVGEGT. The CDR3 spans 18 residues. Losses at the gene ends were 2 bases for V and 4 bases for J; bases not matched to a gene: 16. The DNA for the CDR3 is TGTGCCAGCAGTTACGGACTCGAGACGGGGGGGGATTGGTACGAGCAGTACTTC. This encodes CASSYGLETGGDWYEQYF.

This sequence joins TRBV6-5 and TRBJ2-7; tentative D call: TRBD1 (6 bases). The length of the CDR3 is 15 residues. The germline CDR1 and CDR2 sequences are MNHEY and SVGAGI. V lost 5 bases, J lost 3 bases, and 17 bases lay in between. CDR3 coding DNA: TGTGCCAGCAGTCCTCACCGGGACATCCTCTACGAGCAGTACTTC. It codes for CASSPHRDILYEQYF.

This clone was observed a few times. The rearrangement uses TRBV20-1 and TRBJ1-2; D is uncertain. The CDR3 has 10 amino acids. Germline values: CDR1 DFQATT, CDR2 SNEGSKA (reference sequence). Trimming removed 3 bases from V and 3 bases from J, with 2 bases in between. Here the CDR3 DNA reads TGCAGTGCTAGCGACTATGGCTACACCTTC. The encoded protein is CSASDYGYTF.

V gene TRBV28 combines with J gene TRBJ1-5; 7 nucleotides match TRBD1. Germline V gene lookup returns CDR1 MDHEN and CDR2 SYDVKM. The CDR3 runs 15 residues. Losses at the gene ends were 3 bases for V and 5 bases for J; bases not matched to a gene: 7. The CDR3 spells CASSFVAQGDQPQHF. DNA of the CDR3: TGTGCCAGCAGTTTCGTCGCTCAGGGGGATCAGCCCCAGCATTTT.

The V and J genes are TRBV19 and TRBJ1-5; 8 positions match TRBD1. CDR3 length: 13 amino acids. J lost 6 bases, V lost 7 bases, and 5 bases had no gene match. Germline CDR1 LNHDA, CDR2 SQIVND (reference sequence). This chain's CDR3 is CASKGTGGQPQHF. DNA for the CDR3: TGTGCCAGTAAAGGGACAGGCGGTCAGCCCCAGCATTTT.

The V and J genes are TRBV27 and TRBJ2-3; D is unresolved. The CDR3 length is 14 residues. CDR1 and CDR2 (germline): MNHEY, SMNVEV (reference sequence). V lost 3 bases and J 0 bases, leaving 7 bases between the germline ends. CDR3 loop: CASSFALSTDTQYF. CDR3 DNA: TGTGCCAGCAGTTTCGCACTTAGCACAGATACGCAGTATTTT.

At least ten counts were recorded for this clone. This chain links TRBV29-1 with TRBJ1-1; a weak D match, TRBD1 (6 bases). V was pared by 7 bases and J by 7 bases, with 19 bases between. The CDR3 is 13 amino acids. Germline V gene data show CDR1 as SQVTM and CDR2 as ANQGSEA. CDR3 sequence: CSGGQPEPYEAFF. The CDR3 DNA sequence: TGCAGCGGAGGACAGCCGGAACCCTATGAAGCTTTCTTT.

DNA for the CDR3: TGTGCCATCAGGCAAACCCTAAGTCAAGAGACCCAGTACTTC. Translating it yields CAIRQTLSQETQYF. The chain couples TRBV10-3 to TRBJ2-5; D not certain. The CDR3 spans 14 residues. Trimming cost V 6 bases and J 2 bases, with 13 bases left between them. Germline lookup yields CDR1 ENHRY and CDR2 SYGVKD.

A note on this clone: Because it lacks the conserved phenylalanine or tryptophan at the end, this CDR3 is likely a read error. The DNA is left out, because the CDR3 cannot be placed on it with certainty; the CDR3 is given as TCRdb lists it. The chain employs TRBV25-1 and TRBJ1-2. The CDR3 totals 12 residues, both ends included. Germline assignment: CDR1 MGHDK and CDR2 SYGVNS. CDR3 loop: CASSESTGLREI.